These 21 T cell receptor beta chains share one sample of origin, sequenced in a study of T cell responses to AZD1222 COVID-19 vaccine. Sequencing used immunoSEQ multiplex PCR; TCRdb keeps in-frame clones, though not all of them. The sample consists of about 85,000 clones, roughly nine tenths of them appearing once. The material was peripheral blood, obtained on day 0 of AZD1222 vaccination. The receptor source for this set is an adult in good health.

V usage is TRBV9 and J usage is TRBJ2-3; possible D gene TRBD1, 6 bases. V shed 3 bases and J shed 13 bases, with 15 bases lying between them. Germline V gene sequence: CDR1 SGDLS, CDR2 YYNGEE. The CDR3 consists of 12 residues. CDR3 nucleotides: TGTGCCAGCAGCGAGGGGGACACCCGAAAGTATTTT. Its translation: CASSEGDTRKYF.

The chain carries TRBV2 and TRBJ2-5, with 7 nucleotides matching TRBD1. J was trimmed by 0 bases and V by 7 bases; bases with no gene match: 8. Germline values: CDR1 SNHLY, CDR2 FYNNEI. There are 15 residues in the CDR3. The CDR3 reads CASKKDRVNQETQYF. CDR3 nucleotide sequence: TGTGCCAGCAAGAAAGACAGGGTAAACCAAGAGACCCAGTACTTC.

The chain carries TRBV3-1 (or the pseudogene TRBV3-2) and TRBJ2-1; D possibly corresponds to TRBD2 (5 bases). CDR3 size: 17 residues. Germline CDR1 LGHDT, CDR2 YNNKEL (reference sequence). V dropped 0 bases and J dropped 4 bases, with 16 bases sitting between them. The chain's CDR3 is CASSQDPAQRFYNEQFF. The CDR3 coding sequence is TGTGCCAGCAGCCAAGATCCGGCGCAGCGGTTTTACAATGAGCAGTTCTTC.

The table lists this clone with a count of one. The CDR3 reads CASSEASSAGSPLHF. The CDR3 nucleotides read TGTGCCAGCAGTGAAGCCAGTTCGGCGGGGTCACCCCTCCACTTT. The rearrangement links TRBV6-1 to TRBJ1-6; D is unclear. Per germline, CDR1 MNHNS and CDR2 SASEGT. V was pared by 0 bases and J by 10 bases, with 13 bases between. The CDR3 spans 15 residues.

The chain is built from TRBV27 and TRBJ1-1; D is uncertain. From germline, CDR1 is MNHEY and CDR2 SMNVEV (reference sequence). The length of the CDR3 is 13 residues. Trimming shortened V by 5 bases and J by 3 bases, and 10 bases separated the two germline ends. Here the CDR3 reads CASSERADTEAFF. The CDR3 DNA is TGTGCCAGCAGTGAAAGGGCAGACACTGAAGCTTTCTTT.

This clone came up once. The CDR3 DNA reads TGTGCCAGCAGACGGGACACCTTTAACACTGAAGCTTTCTTT. Its protein product is CASRRDTFNTEAFF. The rearrangement uses TRBV28 and TRBJ1-1, with D possibly being TRBD1 (6 bases). Trimming pared 6 bases from V and 2 bases from J, leaving 13 bases between. This CDR3 is 14 amino acids long. CDR1 and CDR2 (germline): MDHEN, SYDVKM.

The CDR3 DNA reads TGTGCCAGTAGTATGGGGACAGACTATGGCTACACCTTC. As protein: CASSMGTDYGYTF. The V gene is TRBV19, the J gene TRBJ1-2; 7 bases are a match to TRBD1. V was pared by 3 bases and J by 3 bases, with 1 base of the junction left unmatched. This CDR3 has 13 residues. Germline loops: CDR1 LNHDA, CDR2 SQIVND (reference sequence).

This sequence joins TRBV3-1 (or the pseudogene TRBV3-2) and TRBJ1-2; D possibly corresponds to TRBD1 (5 bases). The CDR3 sequence is 14 residues long. V was shortened by 0 bases and J by 4 bases, with 9 bases between the two germline ends. Germline CDR1 is LGHDT and CDR2 is YNNKEL (reference sequence). The CDR3 here is CASSQDGGRYGYTF. CDR3 DNA: TGTGCCAGCAGCCAAGATGGGGGACGCTATGGCTACACCTTC.

The rearrangement uses TRBV2 and TRBJ2-7; the match to TRBD1 covers 7 bases. Losses at the gene ends were 5 bases for V and 1 base for J; bases not matched to a gene: 14. Germline V gene sequence: CDR1 SNHLY, CDR2 FYNNEI. There are 17 residues in the CDR3. The CDR3 is CASSRPQPGTESYEQYF. DNA of the CDR3: TGTGCCAGCAGTCGACCCCAGCCCGGGACAGAGTCCTACGAGCAGTACTTC.

This chain links TRBV24-1 with TRBJ2-5; the match to TRBD2 covers 13 bases. V lost 5 bases and J lost 5; bases outside the gene matches: 7. Per germline, CDR1 KGHDR and CDR2 SFDVKD. The CDR3 length is 16 residues. The CDR3: CATSAGLAGPWETQYF. CDR3 in DNA: TGTGCCACCAGTGCGGGACTAGCGGGGCCGTGGGAGACCCAGTACTTC.

V gene TRBV6-5 combines with J gene TRBJ1-2; 12 nucleotides match TRBD1. The CDR3 loop spans 14 amino acids. V was pared by 6 bases and J by 2 bases, with 1 base of the junction left unmatched. The V gene's germline CDR1 is MNHEY and CDR2 SVGAGI. The DNA of the CDR3 is TGTGCCAGCAGGGGACAGGGGGCGAACTATGGCTACACCTTC. Its protein product is CASRGQGANYGYTF.

The genes are TRBV27 and TRBJ1-2; the match to TRBD1 covers 8 bases. V dropped 5 bases and J dropped 7; count of bases not matched to a gene: 6. The CDR3 runs 13 residues. Germline CDR1 is MNHEY and CDR2 is SMNVEV (reference sequence). CDR3: CASSPSGGSGYTF. The CDR3 DNA sequence: TGTGCCAGCAGTCCCTCAGGGGGCTCTGGCTACACCTTC.

This clone showed up just once. The chain employs TRBV27 and TRBJ1-1; D gene unclear. CDR1 is MNHEY, CDR2 SMNVEV, per germline (reference sequence). The CDR3 is 15 residues long. Trimming took off 3 bases at V and 4 bases at J, with 15 bases between the two ends. The CDR3 loop is CASSFGRIESTEAFF. In DNA, the CDR3 is TGTGCCAGCAGTTTCGGGCGAATCGAGAGCACTGAAGCTTTCTTT.

The chain is built from TRBV19 and TRBJ2-7; 9 nucleotides align to TRBD1. V shed 3 bases, J shed 3 bases, and the junction held 6 bases outside the gene matches. Per the germline V gene, CDR1 is LNHDA and CDR2 is SQIVND (reference sequence). This CDR3 is 15 amino acids long. The CDR3 protein is CASSISTGGLYEQYF. In DNA, the CDR3 is TGTGCCAGTAGTATCTCGACAGGGGGGCTCTACGAGCAGTACTTC.

CDR3 region: CASSYSIVTETQYF. In DNA, the CDR3 is TGTGCCAGCAGTTACTCGATAGTGACAGAGACCCAGTACTTC. The chain carries TRBV6-5 and TRBJ2-5; D gene unclear. Germline assignment: CDR1 MNHEY and CDR2 SVGAGI. This CDR3 is 14 amino acids long. V lost 0 bases and J lost 4, with 9 bases in between.

The chain links TRBV25-1 to TRBJ2-1; 8 bases line up with TRBD2. The junction had 7 bases not matched to a gene; V was cut back by 3 bases and J by 9 bases. Germline lookup yields CDR1 MGHDK and CDR2 SYGVNS. The CDR3 length is 14 residues. The CDR3 DNA reads as TGTGCCAGCAGTGATAGGCGGGAGGCTGGTGAGCAGTTCTTC. Its protein is CASSDRREAGEQFF.

This clone was observed once. CDR3 residues: CASTSLTEAFF. CDR3 nucleotide sequence: TGTGCCAGCACCTCTCTGACTGAAGCTTTCTTT. V usage is TRBV7-3 and J usage is TRBJ1-1; D gene ambiguous. Trimming took 7 bases from V and 5 from J, leaving 8 bases between them. The CDR3 runs 11 residues. Looked up from germline, CDR1 is SGHTA and CDR2 is FQGTGA.

The chain couples TRBV18 to TRBJ2-6; D might be TRBD1 (5 bases). The germline V and J ends were trimmed by 2 bases and 0 bases, with 11 bases remaining between them. This CDR3 comprises 17 residues. Germline loops: CDR1 KGHSH, CDR2 LQKENI. The CDR3 DNA reads TGTGCCAGCTCACCAATAGGGGAATCCTCTGGGGCCAACGTCCTGACTTTC. Its protein product is CASSPIGESSGANVLTF.

The chain combines TRBV29-1 with TRBJ2-7; possible D gene TRBD2, 6 bases. Germline V gene sequence: CDR1 SQVTM, CDR2 ANQGSEA. The CDR3 has 13 residues. V lost 4 bases to trimming and J lost 5 bases, with 15 bases between them. The CDR3 reads CSVVGTGLNEQYF. CDR3 nucleotide sequence: TGCAGCGTTGTTGGGACTGGATTAAACGAGCAGTACTTC.

This clone was observed a single time. The chain uses TRBV6-5 and TRBJ1-3; maybe TRBD1 (5 bases). The ends were cut back, 5 bases at V and 1 base at J, with 12 bases in the middle. Looked up from germline, CDR1 is MNHEY and CDR2 is SVGAGI. The CDR3 sequence is 15 residues long. The CDR3 spells CASSLGRGSGNTIYF. In DNA form, the CDR3 reads TGTGCCAGCAGTCTAGGTAGGGGATCTGGAAACACCATATATTTT.

The genes are TRBV5-1 and TRBJ1-2, with D possibly matching TRBD1 (6 bases). The CDR3 loop spans 13 amino acids. Germline CDR1 reads SGHRS; CDR2 reads YFSETQ. Trimming pared 6 bases from V and 4 bases from J, leaving 13 bases between. In DNA, the CDR3 is TGCGCCAGCATCGGGGACAACGGCTATGGCTACACCTTC. Translating it yields CASIGDNGYGYTF. Filled out from reference TRBV5-1 and TRBJ1-2, the complete variable domain reads KAGVTQTPRYLIKTRGQQVTLSCSPISGHRSVSWYQQTPGQGLQFLFEYFSETQRNKGNFPGRFSGRQFSNSRSEMNVSTLELGDSALYLCASIGDNGYGYTFGSGTRLTVV.